Below are 5 T cell receptor beta chains sequenced from a single sample in a study of control samples from healthy donors and cancer patients (TCRdb year 2020). The library was built by means of the immunoSEQ multiplex PCR assay. TCRdb retrieved this table from immuneACCESS and kept in-frame rearrangements only. Not all clones are present; in checked studies, unresolved V genes account for under half, and no reason is known for the remainder. The sample has some 150,000 clones on record, about 95% of them singletons. Roughly 15% of the sample comes from the top ten. Sequencing was carried out using PBMCs. The receptors stem from a man between 60 and 75 years old with colorectal cancer.

The J gene is TRBJ1-6, the V gene TRBV30, with 8 bases identical to TRBD1. The germline CDR1 and CDR2 sequences are GTSNPN and SVGIG (reference sequence). Unmatched junction bases numbered 4, after V lost 7 bases and J lost 2 bases. This CDR3 region has 14 residues. CDR3 DNA: TGTGCCTTTTCAGGGGGCCCCTATAATTCACCCCTCCACTTT. Its translation: CAFSGGPYNSPLHF.

J is TRBJ1-5 and V is TRBV4-1, with TRBD1 as a possible D gene (5 bases). Looked up from germline, CDR1 is MGHRA and CDR2 is YSYEKL. V lost 8 bases and J lost 4, with 9 bases in between. The CDR3 runs 12 residues. CDR3 nucleotide sequence: TGCGCCAGCGGGGGGGGGAATCAGCCCCAGCATTTT. Its translation: CASGGGNQPQHF.

The chain joins TRBV6-4 to TRBJ2-3; TRBD2 agrees at 7 bases. The germline CDR1 and CDR2 sequences are MRHNA and SNTAGT. CDR3 size: 16 residues. The junction had 8 bases not matched to a gene; V was cut back by 0 bases and J by 5 bases. CDR3 sequence: CASSDSPGSGGDTQYF. The DNA for the CDR3 is TGTGCCAGCAGTGACTCTCCAGGGTCGGGGGGAGATACGCAGTATTTT.

V and J are TRBV21-1 and TRBJ1-2. TRBV21-1 is tagged as a pseudogene. This CDR3 region has 14 residues. CDR3 nucleotide sequence: TGTGCCAGCATCCCCTCGCGGCGGCCCTATGGCTACACCTTC. This encodes CASIPSRRPYGYTF.

The genes are TRBV20-1 and TRBJ2-3; 7 bases fit TRBD2. This CDR3 contains 12 residues. CDR1 DFQATT and CDR2 SNEGSKA come from the germline V gene (reference sequence). V lost 3 bases, J lost 6 bases, and 3 bases stayed unmatched. The CDR3 sequence: CSASKAGDTQYF. The DNA of the CDR3 is TGCAGTGCTAGTAAAGCGGGGGATACGCAGTATTTT.